These 27 T cell receptor beta chains originate from one sample sequenced in a study of cytomegalovirus exposure and HLA in healthy donors. PCR used 60 Vbeta primers and 13 Jbeta primers. Some clones are missing from TCRdb's copy, which holds only in-frame ones; the method was immunoSEQ multiplex PCR. The sample records about 300,000 clones, 86% being singletons. The sequenced sample was PBMCs. Receptors originate from a man in his forties in good health and CMV-seropositive.

V usage is TRBV30 and J usage is TRBJ1-5; 8 nucleotides agree with TRBD1. V shed 2 bases, J shed 9 bases, and the junction held 9 bases outside the gene matches. The length of the CDR3 is 14 residues. The germline V gene encodes CDR1 GTSNPN and CDR2 SVGIG (reference sequence). CDR3 sequence reads: CAWSRPGQVLPQHF. DNA of the CDR3: TGTGCCTGGAGTCGACCGGGACAGGTACTGCCCCAGCATTTT.

Turning to this clone: Relative to the germline gene, one junction end is altered; a read error may explain this. The chain combines TRBV11-2 with TRBJ1-2; D ambiguous. CDR1 is SGHAT, CDR2 FQNNGV, per germline. This CDR3 contains 12 residues. The CDR3: CAGSSTDYGYTF. The CDR3 bases are TGTGCCGGCAGCTCCACGGACTATGGCTACACCTTC. Full variable domain (outside the CDR3, taken from reference TRBV11-2 and TRBJ1-2): EAGVAQSPRYKIIEKRQSVAFWCNPISGHATLYWYQQILGQGPKLLIQFQNNGVVDDSQLPKDRFSAERLKGVDSTLKIQPAKLEDSAVYLCAGSSTDYGYTFGSGTRLTVV.

This chain connects TRBV11-2 to TRBJ1-2, with TRBD1 identical over 7 bases. V was clipped by 6 bases and J by 4 bases; unmatched bases: 8. This CDR3 spans 14 amino acids. Per germline, CDR1 SGHAT and CDR2 FQNNGV. The CDR3 loop reads CASSPTRGPYGYTF. Here the CDR3 DNA reads TGTGCCAGCAGTCCAACTAGGGGGCCCTATGGCTACACCTTC.

This chain connects TRBV18 to TRBJ2-5; D perhaps matches TRBD1 (6 bases). The CDR3 contains 14 residues. Trimming cost V 2 bases and J 5 bases, with 12 bases left between them. Germline-derived CDR1 and CDR2 are KGHSH and LQKENI. DNA for the CDR3: TGTGCCAGCTCACCAGCTTCTAGGGGGGAGACCCAGTACTTC. It is translated as CASSPASRGETQYF.

This sequence joins TRBV27 and TRBJ2-7; TRBD2 agrees at 7 bases. This CDR3 contains 15 residues. Losses at the gene ends were 5 bases for V and 3 bases for J; bases not matched to a gene: 10. Per the germline V gene, CDR1 is MNHEY and CDR2 is SMNVEV (reference sequence). Here the CDR3 reads CASSPRGEPVYEQYF. CDR3 nucleotides: TGTGCCAGCAGTCCACGGGGGGAACCGGTCTACGAGCAGTACTTC.

This clone was seen at least ten times. V is TRBV13 and J is TRBJ1-1; 8 bases agree with TRBD1. V was clipped by 4 bases and J by 5 bases; unmatched bases: 6. The CDR3 contains 14 residues. Germline CDR1 is PRHDT and CDR2 is FYEKMQ (reference sequence). CDR3 sequence reads: CASSSGGPGTEAFF. Written as DNA, the CDR3 is TGTGCCAGCAGCTCAGGGGGCCCGGGAACTGAAGCTTTCTTT.

V gene TRBV6-5 combines with J gene TRBJ2-3, with D perhaps TRBD2 (6 bases). This CDR3 contains 14 residues. V lost 6 bases, J lost 1 base, and 11 bases lay in between. Per the germline V gene, CDR1 is MNHEY and CDR2 is SVGAGI. The CDR3 bases are TGTGCCAGCAGCCGACTAGACGGCACAGATACGCAGTATTTT. Its translation: CASSRLDGTDTQYF.

The CDR3 protein is CASSLVTDSYEQYF. CDR3 DNA: TGCGCCAGCAGCTTGGTGACAGACTCCTACGAGCAGTACTTC. The chain joins TRBV5-1 to TRBJ2-7, with a tentative D call TRBD1 (5 bases). Germline CDR1 is SGHRS and CDR2 is YFSETQ. This CDR3 contains 14 residues. Trimming cost V 0 bases and J 0 bases, with 7 bases left between them.

The chain combines TRBV5-1 with TRBJ2-5; 8 bases line up with TRBD1. The J call may be faulty, since TRBJ2-7 better matches the DNA end. The germline gives CDR1 SGHRS, CDR2 YFSETQ. This CDR3 is 14 amino acids long. In DNA form, the CDR3 reads TGCGCCAGCAGCGCGGACAGGGCACGTGGCGAGCAGTACTTC. Translation: CASSADRARGEQYF.

The chain carries TRBV27 and TRBJ1-1, with D tentatively TRBD1 (5 bases). Looked up from germline, CDR1 is MNHEY and CDR2 is SMNVEV (reference sequence). The CDR3 loop spans 12 amino acids. V was shortened by 5 bases and J by 7 bases, with 11 bases between the two germline ends. The CDR3 protein is CASSPRGNEAFF. CDR3 DNA: TGTGCCAGCAGTCCCCGGGGGAATGAAGCTTTCTTT.

In its sample, this clone was seen a few times. The gene calls are TRBV6-5 and TRBJ1-2, with 7 positions matching TRBD1. Germline V gene sequence: CDR1 MNHEY, CDR2 SVGAGI. There are 13 residues in the CDR3. V was pared by 8 bases and J by 8 bases, with 11 bases of the junction left unmatched. CDR3 sequence: CASGRQGLSGYTF. Written as DNA, the CDR3 is TGTGCCAGCGGGAGACAGGGCCTTAGCGGCTACACCTTC.

The chain recombines TRBV28 with TRBJ2-1, with 10 bases lining up with TRBD1. This CDR3 contains 15 residues. Germline V gene data show CDR1 as MDHEN and CDR2 as SYDVKM. The junction had 5 bases not matched to a gene; V was cut back by 3 bases and J by 6 bases. Written as DNA, the CDR3 is TGTGCCAGCAGTTTCCGCGGACAGGGGGTCAATGAGCAGTTCTTC. Protein product: CASSFRGQGVNEQFF.

This clone was observed once. V and J are TRBV28 and TRBJ1-1; 12 bases are shared with TRBD1. CDR1 and CDR2 (germline): MDHEN, SYDVKM. The CDR3 has 17 amino acids. The junction had 14 bases not matched to a gene; V was cut back by 7 bases and J by 5 bases. Here the CDR3 reads CASTLGDPGQGATEAFF. CDR3 bases: TGTGCCAGCACCTTAGGGGACCCGGGACAGGGGGCTACTGAAGCTTTCTTT. The full variable domain, with the rest looked up from reference TRBV28 and TRBJ1-1, is DVKVTQSSRYLVKRTGEKVFLECVQDMDHENMFWYRQDPGLGLRLIYFSYDVKMKEKGDIPEGYSVSREKKERFSLILESASTNQTSMYLCASTLGDPGQGATEAFFGQGTRLTVV.

The rearrangement links TRBV12-5 to TRBJ2-1, with 10 bases that match TRBD2. Germline CDR1 reads LGHNT; CDR2 reads FRNRAP. The length of the CDR3 is 16 residues. The trim removed 5 bases at V and 8 bases at J, leaving 12 bases unmatched. The CDR3 protein is CASGQNLAGVSHEQFF. The CDR3 DNA reads as TGTGCTAGTGGTCAGAACCTAGCGGGAGTGTCCCATGAGCAGTTCTTC. The whole variable domain, filled in from reference TRBV12-5 and TRBJ2-1, reads DARVTQTPRHKVTEMGQEVTMRCQPILGHNTVFWYRQTMMQGLELLAYFRNRAPLDDSGMPKDRFSAEMPDATLATLKIQPSEPRDSAVYFCASGQNLAGVSHEQFFGPGTRLTVL.

A few counts support this clone. The genes are TRBV28 and TRBJ1-5; D unresolved. V was shortened by 5 bases and J by 0 bases, with 11 bases between the two germline ends. Germline V lookup: CDR1 MDHEN, CDR2 SYDVKM. This CDR3 is built from 15 residues. In DNA, the CDR3 is TGTGCCAGCAGTGCCACGGGAGGTAGCAATCAGCCCCAGCATTTT. Its translation is CASSATGGSNQPQHF.

The genes are TRBV12-2 and TRBJ2-3; TRBD2 was called by the table and not checked on the DNA. TRBV12-2 is deemed a pseudogene. This CDR3 has 21 residues. In DNA form, the CDR3 reads TGTGCAAGTCGCTTAGAATTTCGAGACAGTATGACTAGCGAACTCACAGATACGCAGTATTTT. Protein product: CASRLEFRDSMTSELTDTQYF.

The CDR3 DNA reads as TGTGCCAGCAGCGCAGGGACTAGCCTCTCCTACGAGCAGTACTTC. It translates to CASSAGTSLSYEQYF. The chain recombines TRBV9 with TRBJ2-7, with TRBD2 identical over 9 bases. Germline CDR1 reads SGDLS; CDR2 reads YYNGEE. Trimming removed 3 bases from V and 0 bases from J; junction bases left unmatched: 4. The CDR3 is made up of 15 amino acids.

The chain joins TRBV11-2 to TRBJ2-1, with a tentative D call TRBD2 (5 bases). The germline V gene has CDR1 SGHAT and CDR2 FQNNGV. CDR3 size: 15 residues. V was pared by 3 bases and J by 0 bases, with 9 bases between. The CDR3 region is CASSFTGSSYNEQFF. The CDR3, as DNA: TGTGCCAGCAGCTTCACGGGGTCCTCCTACAATGAGCAGTTCTTC.

This clone was seen more than once but under ten times. The chain is built from TRBV4-2 and TRBJ2-7, with 10 bases that match TRBD2. V shed 2 bases and J 7 bases; nucleotides not matched to a gene: 5. Per the germline V gene, CDR1 is LGHNA and CDR2 is YNFKEQ. This CDR3 spans 14 amino acids. The CDR3 nucleotides read TGTGCCAGCAGCCAACTCGGGACTAGCGTAGAGCAGTACTTC. Translation: CASSQLGTSVEQYF.

V and J are TRBV25-1 and TRBJ2-5; possible D gene TRBD2, 6 bases. The better agreement between TRBJ2-7 and the DNA end casts doubt on the J call. Germline CDR1 reads MGHDK; CDR2 reads SYGVNS. The CDR3 totals 14 residues. The CDR3 protein is CASSGVGRWGEQYF. CDR3 nucleotide sequence: TGTGCCAGCAGTGGTGTCGGGAGATGGGGCGAGCAGTACTTC.

J is TRBJ1-2 and V is TRBV4-1; tentative D call: TRBD1 (5 bases). The germline gives CDR1 MGHRA, CDR2 YSYEKL. Trimming cost V 2 bases and J 7 bases, with 11 bases left between them. This CDR3 comprises 13 residues. CDR3 sequence: CASSQPGTAGYTF. The CDR3 bases are TGCGCCAGCAGCCAACCAGGGACTGCTGGCTACACCTTC.

The genes are TRBV5-1 and TRBJ2-3, with 8 bases matching TRBD1. In germline, CDR1 is SGHRS, CDR2 YFSETQ. Unmatched junction bases numbered 11, after V lost 4 bases and J lost 4 bases. The CDR3 loop spans 16 amino acids. The CDR3 DNA reads TGCGCCAGCAGCAACGCCGGGACAGGAAACTCAGATACGCAGTATTTT. Translated: CASSNAGTGNSDTQYF.

The chain uses TRBV10-2 and TRBJ1-5; 11 bases match TRBD1. Germline assignment: CDR1 WSHSY and CDR2 SAAADI. The CDR3 extends over 14 amino acids. The J segment lost 5 bases and the V segment lost 6 bases, leaving 3 bases of the junction unmatched. CDR3 sequence (DNA): TGCGCCAGCAGCGCGGACAGGGGGCATCAGCCCCAGCATTTT. Protein sequence: CASSADRGHQPQHF.

This clone occurred once. The genes are TRBV6-4 and TRBJ2-1, with 13 bases aligning to TRBD2. Germline trimming cut 4 bases from V and 8 bases from J; bases unmatched to any gene: 5. CDR1 MRHNA and CDR2 SNTAGT come from the germline V gene. The CDR3 runs 15 residues. Here the CDR3 reads CASSGTSGSVDEQFF. CDR3 sequence (DNA): TGTGCCAGCAGTGGGACTAGCGGGAGTGTAGATGAGCAGTTCTTC.

CDR3 loop: CASSDEREPPYEQYF. The DNA for the CDR3 is TGTGCCAGCAGTGATGAGCGGGAGCCCCCCTACGAGCAGTACTTC. The chain is built from TRBV2 and TRBJ2-7; 8 bases match TRBD2. Germline V gene data show CDR1 as SNHLY and CDR2 as FYNNEI. V lost 3 bases, J lost 2 bases, and 6 bases stayed unmatched. The CDR3 is 15 amino acids.

The V gene is TRBV5-6, the J gene TRBJ2-7; 9 nucleotides match TRBD1. Per the germline V gene, CDR1 is SGHDT and CDR2 is YYEEEE. J lost 0 bases, V lost 0 bases, and 1 base had no gene match. The CDR3 length is 15 residues. CDR3 region: CASSLVGQGSYEQYF. The CDR3 nucleotides read TGTGCCAGCAGCTTGGTGGGACAGGGCTCCTACGAGCAGTACTTC.

The table lists this clone with a count of one. CDR3 in amino acids: CASSLSTEENIQYF. The DNA of the CDR3 is TGTGCCAGCAGTTTAAGTACAGAAGAAAACATTCAGTACTTC. The V gene is TRBV28, the J gene TRBJ2-4; unclear D gene. Germline assignment: CDR1 MDHEN and CDR2 SYDVKM. Deletions cut 2 bases from V and 5 bases from J, with 10 bases between. This CDR3 has 14 amino acids.